Each of the 18 T cell receptor beta chains below was sequenced from the same sample in a study of T cell responses to AZD1222 COVID-19 vaccine (dated by TCRdb to the early 2020s). The library was produced with the immunoSEQ multiplex PCR assay. As stored in TCRdb, this immuneACCESS dataset retains in-frame rearrangements with V and J assigned. A fraction of the clones does not appear; measured against another copy, unresolved V genes explain less than half of the discrepancy, and the remainder lacks a known reason. Counted in this sample were approximately 99,000 clones; just over 85% of them appeared once. Together, the top ten hold roughly 3% of the sample. Taken with the paper, the label for time point translates to: baseline before first vaccination. This specimen consisted of peripheral blood, obtained on day 0 of AZD1222 vaccination. The receptor source for this set is an adult in good health.

This clone was observed a single time. This chain uses TRBV5-6 with TRBJ1-1; D uncertain. In germline, CDR1 is SGHDT, CDR2 YYEEEE. The CDR3 runs to 12 residues. V was shortened by 1 base and J by 10 bases, with 11 bases between the two germline ends. CDR3 bases: TGTGCCAGCAGCTTGCCCCAAGGGCGAGCTTTCTTT. Translation: CASSLPQGRAFF. The full variable domain, with the rest looked up from reference TRBV5-6 and TRBJ1-1, is DAGVTQSPTHLIKTRGQQVTLRCSPKSGHDTVSWYQQALGQGPQFIFQYYEEEERQRGNFPDRFSGHQFPNYSSELNVNALLLGDSALYLCASSLPQGRAFFGQGTRLTVV.

As DNA, the CDR3 is TGCAGCGCCAGACCGGGGGGTAATTACAATGAGCAGTTCTTC. As protein: CSARPGGNYNEQFF. The chain couples TRBV29-1 to TRBJ2-1; 7 bases are a match to TRBD2. Trimming took 7 bases from V and 4 from J; bases not matched to a gene: 10. Per germline, CDR1 SQVTM and CDR2 ANQGSEA. The CDR3 has 14 residues.

The V call is TRBV7-2, the J call TRBJ2-3; 7 positions agree with TRBD2. CDR3 length: 14 amino acids. From germline, CDR1 is SGHTA and CDR2 FQGNSA. Trimming took 4 bases from V and 0 from J; bases not matched to a gene: 1. The CDR3 nucleotides read TGTGCCAGCAGCTGGGGGGGTAGCACAGATACGCAGTATTTT. Translating gives CASSWGGSTDTQYF.

The count of this clone is one. The chain couples TRBV3-1 (or the pseudogene TRBV3-2) to TRBJ2-7; possibly TRBD1 for D (7 bases). The CDR3 has 14 residues. The V end was cut by 0 bases, the J end by 6 bases, with 12 bases between. Germline V CDR1 and CDR2: LGHDT, YNNKEL (reference sequence). The CDR3 region is CASSQEPGGFEQYF. In nucleotides, the CDR3 is TGTGCCAGCAGCCAAGAGCCAGGGGGGTTCGAGCAGTACTTC.

This chain uses TRBV12-3 or TRBV12-4 with TRBJ2-1; 12 nucleotides align to TRBD2. After removal of 6 bases from V and 8 bases from J, the junction contained 2 bases not matched to a gene. The CDR3 runs to 13 residues. CDR3 sequence reads: CASSGLAGHEQFF. The CDR3 bases are TGTGCCAGCAGCGGACTAGCGGGACATGAGCAGTTCTTC.

The chain joins TRBV3-1 (or the pseudogene TRBV3-2) to TRBJ2-1; no reliable D call. This CDR3 region has 13 residues. Trimming cost V 3 bases and J 6 bases, with 9 bases left between them. Germline assignment: CDR1 LGHDT and CDR2 YNNKEL (reference sequence). CDR3 sequence reads: CASSQGMANEQFF. The CDR3 DNA reads TGTGCCAGCAGCCAGGGGATGGCCAATGAGCAGTTCTTC.

The chain uses TRBV5-8 and TRBJ2-5; D might be TRBD1 (5 bases). Between the trimmed V and J ends, which lost 1 base and 1 base, there was a span of 11 bases. Germline CDR1 reads SGHTS; CDR2 reads YDEGEE. The CDR3 totals 15 residues. CDR3 sequence: CASSLSGQAQETQYF. The CDR3 coding sequence is TGTGCCAGCAGCTTGTCTGGACAAGCCCAAGAGACCCAGTACTTC.

V usage is TRBV9 and J usage is TRBJ2-5; D uncertain. CDR1 and CDR2 (germline): SGDLS, YYNGEE. The length of the CDR3 is 15 residues. Trimming removed 4 bases from V and 2 bases from J, with 15 bases in between. CDR3 region: CASSRRNGEQETQYF. Written as DNA, the CDR3 is TGTGCCAGCAGCCGAAGGAACGGCGAACAAGAGACCCAGTACTTC.

V is TRBV5-1 and J is TRBJ2-3, with 9 bases identical to TRBD2. The CDR3 extends over 19 amino acids. CDR1 is SGHRS, CDR2 YFSETQ, per germline. Trimming removed 0 bases from V and 1 base from J; junction bases left unmatched: 12. The CDR3 spells CASSLGWPSGNRRTDTQYF. The CDR3 DNA is TGCGCCAGCAGCTTGGGATGGCCTAGCGGGAACCGTCGCACAGATACGCAGTATTTT.

The chain links TRBV7-3 to TRBJ1-1, with 8 nucleotides matching TRBD1. This CDR3 region has 14 residues. Germline V CDR1 and CDR2: SGHTA, FQGTGA. The V gene end was trimmed by 5 bases and the J gene end by 1 base; junction bases not matched to a gene: 3. The DNA of the CDR3 is TGTGCCAGCAGCGCCACAGGGGGGAACACTGAAGCTTTCTTT. Its protein product is CASSATGGNTEAFF. The full variable domain, rest sourced from reference TRBV7-3 and TRBJ1-1, is GAGVSQTPSNKVTEKGKYVELRCDPISGHTALYWYRQSLGQGPEFLIYFQGTGAADDSGLPNDRFFAVRPEGSVSTLKIQRTERGDSAVYLCASSATGGNTEAFFGQGTRLTVV.

Only a few counts were recorded for this clone. The chain employs TRBV6-5 and TRBJ2-7; 7 bases agree with TRBD1. CDR1 and CDR2 (germline): MNHEY, SVGAGI. CDR3 size: 15 residues. The trim removed 5 bases at V and 5 bases at J, leaving 12 bases unmatched. The CDR3 DNA reads TGTGCCAGCAGTCTCAATATCGACAGGGACCACGAGCAGTACTTC. This sequence encodes CASSLNIDRDHEQYF.

This clone has a handful of counts. V and J are TRBV7-8 and TRBJ1-2; 7 bases map to TRBD1. V shed 5 bases and J 7 bases; nucleotides not matched to a gene: 7. Germline CDR1 and CDR2: SGHVS and FQNEAQ. CDR3 length: 13 amino acids. The chain's CDR3 is CASSADRAGGYTF. The CDR3 DNA is TGTGCCAGCAGCGCAGACAGGGCCGGTGGCTACACCTTC.

CDR3: CASSSRTGKSSYEQYF. In nucleotides, the CDR3 is TGTGCCAGCAGCTCACGGACAGGGAAAAGCTCCTACGAGCAGTACTTC. The chain is built from TRBV7-6 and TRBJ2-7; 8 bases are shared with TRBD1. This CDR3 contains 16 residues. V shed 4 bases and J 0 bases; nucleotides not matched to a gene: 8. Germline assignment: CDR1 SGHVS and CDR2 FNYEAQ.

The V and J genes are TRBV6-5 and TRBJ1-4; D is possibly TRBD1 (6 bases). Germline values: CDR1 MNHEY, CDR2 SVGAGI. This CDR3 is built from 13 residues. Trimming pared 9 bases from V and 4 bases from J, leaving 12 bases between. The CDR3 here is CASKQGGNEKLFF. The CDR3 coding sequence is TGTGCCAGTAAACAGGGTGGTAATGAAAAACTGTTTTTT.

The rearrangement links TRBV27 to TRBJ1-1; 7 bases are a match to TRBD1. Germline V gives CDR1 MNHEY, CDR2 SMNVEV (reference sequence). V lost 4 bases and J lost 2; bases outside the gene matches: 4. CDR3 length: 14 residues. DNA of the CDR3: TGTGCCAGCAGTTGGGGACAGCCTAACACTGAAGCTTTCTTT. It is translated as CASSWGQPNTEAFF.

The gene calls are TRBV2 and TRBJ2-3; 14 bases are shared with TRBD2. V lost 0 bases to trimming and J lost 6 bases; unmatched junction nucleotides: 5. This CDR3 contains 17 residues. Germline-derived CDR1 and CDR2 are SNHLY and FYNNEI. This CDR3 is CASSEAGLAGASDTQYF. As DNA, the CDR3 is TGTGCCAGCAGTGAAGCGGGACTAGCGGGGGCCTCCGATACGCAGTATTTT.

This sequence joins TRBV3-1 (or the pseudogene TRBV3-2) and TRBJ1-4; D gene uncertain. Trimming pared 2 bases from V and 0 bases from J, leaving 7 bases between. Per germline, CDR1 LGHDT and CDR2 YNNKEL (reference sequence). This CDR3 comprises 15 residues. Here the CDR3 reads CASSQLGTTNEKLFF. The CDR3 DNA reads TGTGCCAGCAGCCAACTCGGGACAACTAATGAAAAACTGTTTTTT.

This chain uses TRBV20-1 with TRBJ1-4, with D perhaps matching TRBD1 (6 bases). Trimming removed 6 bases at V and 8 bases at J, with 16 bases between. The CDR3 contains 13 residues. Germline CDR1 and CDR2: DFQATT and SNEGSKA (reference sequence). The CDR3 DNA follows: TGCAGTGCGAGTTGGGGGGGGCGAGAAAAACTGTTTTTT. This gives the protein CSASWGGREKLFF.